Each of the 21 T cell receptor beta chains below was sequenced from the same sample in a study of blood T cell repertoires in COVID-19. Clones were sequenced by immunoSEQ multiplex PCR, and TCRdb holds only the in-frame ones, with some missing. The table records roughly 260,000 clones, approximately 89% of them present only once. The sequencing sample was made of peripheral blood. These receptor sequences come from a man between 40 and 49 years old who had recovered from COVID-19.

The V call is TRBV3-1 (or the pseudogene TRBV3-2), the J call TRBJ2-1; 7 bases match TRBD1. Trimming at V came to 2 bases and at J to 7 bases, leaving 8 bases not matched to a gene. There are 15 residues in the CDR3. Germline V CDR1 and CDR2: LGHDT, YNNKEL (reference sequence). The DNA for the CDR3 is TGTGCCAGCAGCCAACTAGGGGGCTCCACAAATGAGCAGTTCTTC. Translation gives CASSQLGGSTNEQFF.

The chain links TRBV19 to TRBJ1-1, with TRBD1 matching 7 bases. The germline V gene encodes CDR1 LNHDA and CDR2 SQIVND (reference sequence). The CDR3 is 16 residues long. Losses at the gene ends were 1 base for V and 4 bases for J; bases not matched to a gene: 9. CDR3 bases: TGTGCCAGTAGTATAGTTGCCACAGGGGACCGCACTGAAGCTTTCTTT. As protein: CASSIVATGDRTEAFF.

The chain combines TRBV5-4 with TRBJ2-7; 15 bases agree with TRBD2. Germline trimming cut 4 bases from V and 7 bases from J; bases unmatched to any gene: 9. The CDR3 runs 16 residues. Germline CDR1 is SGHNT and CDR2 is YYREEE (reference sequence). Here the CDR3 reads CASSPGLAGGRGEQYF. In DNA, the CDR3 is TGTGCCAGCAGCCCGGGACTAGCGGGAGGCCGGGGTGAGCAGTACTTC.

The genes are TRBV5-5 and TRBJ1-4; a possible D gene is TRBD1 (5 bases). The CDR3 covers 15 residues. The germline gives CDR1 SGHKS, CDR2 YYEKEE (reference sequence). Trimming shortened V by 0 bases and J by 1 base, and 7 bases separated the two germline ends. The CDR3 loop reads CASSLAGETNEKLFF. CDR3 nucleotide sequence: TGTGCCAGCAGCTTGGCGGGGGAAACTAATGAAAAACTGTTTTTT.

This clone was recorded once. V gene TRBV7-8 combines with J gene TRBJ1-1; possibly TRBD1 for D (6 bases). CDR3 length equals 14 residues. Per germline, CDR1 SGHVS and CDR2 FQNEAQ. Trimming took 2 bases from V and 3 from J, leaving 10 bases between them. Here the CDR3 DNA reads TGTGCCAGCAGCTTAAGACAGGCGGACACTGAAGCTTTCTTT. Translation gives CASSLRQADTEAFF.

This chain joins TRBV6-2 or TRBV6-3 and TRBJ2-3; 9 bases are shared with TRBD2. Germline V CDR1 and CDR2: MNHEY, SVGEGT. The CDR3 totals 18 residues. Trimming cost V 5 bases and J 4 bases; bases outside gene matches: 16. The CDR3 DNA reads TGTGCCAGCAGTCTCACCCACCCCGGACTAGCGTCCCCAGATACGCAGTATTTT. This sequence encodes CASSLTHPGLASPDTQYF.

This clone was seen only a few times. This chain connects TRBV5-1 to TRBJ2-2; 8 bases map to TRBD2. Germline V gene sequence: CDR1 SGHRS, CDR2 YFSETQ. The CDR3 contains 15 residues. V was pared by 5 bases and J by 5 bases, with 8 bases of the junction left unmatched. CDR3 residues: CASSISGRETGELFF. As DNA, the CDR3 is TGCGCCAGCAGTATCAGCGGGAGAGAGACCGGGGAGCTGTTTTTT.

This clone turned up a few times. The chain combines TRBV7-9 with TRBJ1-2, with TRBD1 matching over 7 bases. The V segment lost 1 base and the J segment 4 bases; nucleotides outside the gene matches: 3. This CDR3 region has 14 residues. Germline V gives CDR1 SEHNR, CDR2 FQNEAQ (reference sequence). The CDR3 nucleotides read TGTGCCAGCAGCTTAGGACAGGGACCCTATGGCTACACCTTC. Amino acids: CASSLGQGPYGYTF.

V gene TRBV5-1 combines with J gene TRBJ2-7; 10 bases agree with TRBD1. The CDR3 is 16 amino acids. Germline V gene data show CDR1 as SGHRS and CDR2 as YFSETQ. J gave up 2 bases and V 1 base, and 6 bases lay outside the gene matches. CDR3 sequence: CASSLTGTGVPYEQYF. The DNA of the CDR3 is TGCGCCAGCAGCTTGACCGGGACAGGGGTCCCCTACGAGCAGTACTTC. The full variable domain, with the rest looked up from reference TRBV5-1 and TRBJ2-7, is KAGVTQTPRYLIKTRGQQVTLSCSPISGHRSVSWYQQTPGQGLQFLFEYFSETQRNKGNFPGRFSGRQFSNSRSEMNVSTLELGDSALYLCASSLTGTGVPYEQYFGPGTRLTVT.

The chain has TRBV5-4 and TRBJ1-2; 9 nucleotides match TRBD1. Germline V gene data show CDR1 as SGHNT and CDR2 as YYREEE (reference sequence). CDR3 length equals 15 residues. V was clipped by 2 bases and J by 2 bases; unmatched bases: 4. The CDR3 spells CASSFPGTGNYGYTF. The CDR3 bases are TGTGCCAGCAGCTTTCCCGGGACAGGGAACTATGGCTACACCTTC.

The chain uses TRBV4-3 and TRBJ1-5, with D hard to call. The CDR3 loop spans 13 amino acids. Germline V gene data show CDR1 as LGHNA and CDR2 as YSLEER. V lost 0 bases, J lost 5 bases, and 5 bases lay in between. CDR3 sequence (DNA): TGCGCCAGCAGCCAAGATCTTCATCAGCCCCAGCATTTT. Encoded protein: CASSQDLHQPQHF.

This chain joins TRBV19 and TRBJ2-5, with 11 positions matching TRBD2. Germline-derived CDR1 and CDR2 are LNHDA and SQIVND (reference sequence). V was pared by 4 bases and J by 4 bases, with 5 bases of the junction left unmatched. This CDR3 region has 15 residues. The CDR3 DNA reads TGTGCCAGTAGTAGGTTAGCGGGAGGGGTAGAGACCCAGTACTTC. As protein: CASSRLAGGVETQYF.

This clone was detected a few times. The chain has TRBV4-3 and TRBJ2-7; D ambiguous. This CDR3 has 14 residues. Trimming shortened V by 0 bases and J by 3 bases, and 9 bases separated the two germline ends. The germline CDR1 and CDR2 sequences are LGHNA and YSLEER. The CDR3 nucleotides read TGCGCCAGCAGCCAAGACATACTTGGCTACGAGCAGTACTTC. Residues: CASSQDILGYEQYF.

The V call is TRBV9, the J call TRBJ2-1; 8 bases are a match to TRBD2. The CDR3 contains 14 residues. Unmatched junction bases numbered 6, after V lost 3 bases and J lost 7 bases. From germline, CDR1 is SGDLS and CDR2 YYNGEE. This chain's CDR3 is CASSASGYGNEQFF. CDR3 in DNA: TGTGCCAGCAGCGCTAGCGGGTATGGGAATGAGCAGTTCTTC.

The chain has TRBV2 and TRBJ1-1; 9 nucleotides align to TRBD1. Per the germline V gene, CDR1 is SNHLY and CDR2 is FYNNEI. The CDR3 covers 17 residues. Germline trimming cut 6 bases from V and 4 bases from J; bases unmatched to any gene: 15. CDR3 in amino acids: CASSVGTGRRGSTEAFF. For the CDR3, the DNA is TGTGCCAGCAGCGTCGGGACAGGGAGACGGGGGAGCACTGAAGCTTTCTTT.

The V and J genes are TRBV9 and TRBJ2-2; 8 bases are shared with TRBD1. CDR1 SGDLS and CDR2 YYNGEE come from the germline V gene. The V gene end was trimmed by 4 bases and the J gene end by 4 bases; junction bases not matched to a gene: 9. CDR3 size: 16 residues. CDR3 residues: CASSHPGGATTGELFF. Written as DNA, the CDR3 is TGTGCCAGCAGCCACCCAGGGGGCGCGACCACCGGGGAGCTGTTTTTT.

The CDR3 spells CASSVFSEAFF. CDR3 DNA sequence: TGTGCCAGCAGTGTTTTCTCTGAAGCTTTCTTT. J is TRBJ1-1 and V is TRBV25-1; D call uncertain. CDR1 is MGHDK and CDR2 is SYGVNS in the germline V gene. V was trimmed by 4 bases and J by 6 bases, leaving 6 bases between them. CDR3 length: 11 residues.

The rearrangement joins TRBV10-3 to TRBJ1-3; D may be TRBD1 (5 bases). The germline V gene encodes CDR1 ENHRY and CDR2 SYGVKD. The CDR3 totals 13 residues. V dropped 7 bases and J dropped 6 bases, with 13 bases sitting between them. The CDR3 is CAINQGLENTIYF. CDR3 in DNA: TGTGCCATCAACCAGGGTCTGGAAAACACCATATATTTT.

The chain uses TRBV5-1 and TRBJ2-7, with TRBD2 identical over 9 bases. The CDR3 runs to 15 residues. Germline loops: CDR1 SGHRS, CDR2 YFSETQ. Trimming cost V 0 bases and J 3 bases; bases outside gene matches: 4. The CDR3 nucleotides read TGCGCCAGCAGCTTGGTGGCGGGGGGGAACTACGAGCAGTACTTC. It yields the protein CASSLVAGGNYEQYF.

This clone came up a few times. The genes are TRBV10-2 and TRBJ2-1; weak D call: TRBD2 (7 bases). The CDR3 is 15 residues long. Per germline, CDR1 WSHSY and CDR2 SAAADI. V was shortened by 7 bases and J by 0 bases, with 13 bases between the two germline ends. CDR3 DNA sequence: TGCGCCAGCAAACAGGGCGGGAGCTCCTACAATGAGCAGTTCTTC. Encoded protein: CASKQGGSSYNEQFF.

This chain connects TRBV12-3 or TRBV12-4 to TRBJ1-2; D possibly corresponds to TRBD1 (6 bases). Trimming stripped 6 bases from V and 7 bases from J, with 15 bases between. The length of the CDR3 is 13 residues. CDR3 in amino acids: CASSPQGRVGYTF. CDR3 sequence (DNA): TGTGCCAGCAGCCCCCAGGGGCGGGTTGGCTACACCTTC.